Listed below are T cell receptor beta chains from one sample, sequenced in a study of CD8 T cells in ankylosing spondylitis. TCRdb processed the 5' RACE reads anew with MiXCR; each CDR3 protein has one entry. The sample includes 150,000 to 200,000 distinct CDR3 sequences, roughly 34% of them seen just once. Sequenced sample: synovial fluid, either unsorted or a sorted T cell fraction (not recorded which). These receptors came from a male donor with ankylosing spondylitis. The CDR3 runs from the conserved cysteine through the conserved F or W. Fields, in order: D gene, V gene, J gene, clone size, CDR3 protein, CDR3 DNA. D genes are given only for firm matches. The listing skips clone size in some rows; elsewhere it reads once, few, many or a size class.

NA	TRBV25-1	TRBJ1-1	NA	CASSYSSDAEAFF	TGTGCCAGCAGCTATTCAAGCGATGCTGAAGCTTTCTTT
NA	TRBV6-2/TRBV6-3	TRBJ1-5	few	CASSYFHSSNQPQHF	TGTGCCAGCAGTTACTTCCACAGTAGCAATCAGCCCCAGCATTTT
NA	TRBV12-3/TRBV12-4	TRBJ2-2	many	CASSFGISGELFF	TGTGCCAGCAGTTTCGGGATTTCGGGGGAGCTGTTTTTT
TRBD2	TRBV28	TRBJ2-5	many	CASSSSSLSGRETQYF	TGTGCCAGCAGTTCTTCCTCCCTCAGCGGGAGAGAGACCCAGTACTTC
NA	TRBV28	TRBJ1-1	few	CASSLNRDGGAFF	TGTGCCAGCAGTTTAAACAGGGATGGTGGAGCTTTCTTT
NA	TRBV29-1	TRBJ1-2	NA	CIRENYGYTF	TGCATTCGTGAAAACTATGGCTACACCTTC
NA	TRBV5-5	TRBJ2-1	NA	CASRSWWGLNNEQFF	TGTGCCAGCAGGTCCTGGTGGGGGCTCAACAATGAGCAGTTCTTC
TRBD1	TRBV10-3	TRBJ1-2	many	CAIQGDRDGYTF	TGTGCCATTCAAGGGGACAGGGATGGCTACACCTTC
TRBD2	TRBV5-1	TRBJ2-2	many	CASTLLAGGATHTGELFF	TGCGCCAGCACGCTACTAGCGGGAGGAGCCACTCACACCGGGGAGCTGTTTTTT
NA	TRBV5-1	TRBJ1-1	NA	CASSLGSGARDTEAFF	TGCGCCAGCAGCTTGGGTTCGGGGGCGCGGGATACTGAAGCTTTCTTT
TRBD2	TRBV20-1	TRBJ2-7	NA	CSARPRLASGVNEQYF	TGCAGTGCTAGGCCCAGACTAGCGAGCGGGGTTAACGAGCAGTACTTC
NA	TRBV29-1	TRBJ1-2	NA	CSVFGQGLNYGYTF	TGCAGCGTTTTTGGGCAGGGGCTAAACTATGGCTACACCTTC
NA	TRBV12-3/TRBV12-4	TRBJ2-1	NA	CASSPRASGEQFF	TGTGCCAGCAGTCCCCGTGCTAGTGGTGAGCAGTTCTTC
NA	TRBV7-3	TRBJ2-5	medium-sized	CASSLSGQGETQYF	TGTGCCAGCAGCTTAAGTGGCCAGGGAGAGACCCAGTACTTC
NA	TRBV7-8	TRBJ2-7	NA	CASSLAFRGFNRPYEQYF	TGTGCCAGCAGCTTAGCGTTTCGGGGGTTTAATCGGCCCTACGAGCAGTACTTC
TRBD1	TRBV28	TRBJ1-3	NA	CASSLPTGFGNTIYF	TGTGCCAGCAGTTTGCCGACAGGGTTTGGAAACACCATATATTTT
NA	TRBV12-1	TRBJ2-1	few	CASSFAHRASGRYEQFF	TGTGCCAGCAGCTTTGCGCACAGGGCTAGCGGGAGATATGAGCAGTTCTTC
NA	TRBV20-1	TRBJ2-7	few	CSAFQRQDPYEQYF	TGCAGTGCCTTCCAGCGACAGGATCCCTACGAGCAGTACTTC
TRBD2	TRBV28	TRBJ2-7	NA	CASIGTSGTYEQYF	TGTGCCAGCATCGGGACTAGCGGAACCTACGAGCAGTACTTC
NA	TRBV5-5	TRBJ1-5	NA	CASSLVLGTSVGQPQHF	TGTGCCAGCAGCTTGGTCCTCGGGACAAGTGTGGGGCAGCCCCAGCATTTT
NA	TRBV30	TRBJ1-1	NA	CAWSVGGQTQAFF	TGTGCCTGGAGTGTAGGGGGGCAGACTCAAGCTTTCTTT
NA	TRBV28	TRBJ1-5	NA	CASRTRTVDSNQPQHF	TGTGCCAGCAGGACCCGGACAGTTGATAGCAATCAGCCCCAGCATTTT